This T cell receptor beta chain was found in a study of metastatic and nonmetastatic thyroid tumors. Turning to the study itself: It was across blood and tumor or nodule tissue from malignant and benign thyroid patients that repertoires were compared. Study findings and constraints: Within blood and tumor, benign nodules reportedly had significantly lower TCR beta diversity than malignant thyroid tumors did.

V was clipped by 0 bases and J by 7 bases, with 13 bases between them. The CDR3 length is 14 residues. Germline CDR1 and CDR2: SGHRS and YFSETQ. This clone was found many times. What it binds is not known. Until they underwent thyroid surgery, no patient had received any treatment. Original handling: A papillary thyroid cancer distant-metastasis classifier was built from CDR3 differences across clinicopathological groups. TCRdb re-called the PCR reads via MiXCR. The V and J calls here are based on TCRdb, not the publication. The sample yields some 25,000 clones, roughly 23% seen once. The sample consisted of blood. The chain carries TRBV5-1 and TRBJ1-2, with D maybe TRBD1 (6 bases). The receptor comes from a female donor with papillary thyroid cancer or a benign thyroid nodule (not recorded which). Some clones in this sample may be carry-over from other donors' samples. The CDR3 protein is CASSLDGGGTGYTF. CDR3 coding DNA: TGCGCCAGCAGCTTGGATGGAGGGGGGACTGGCTACACCTTC.